The next 27 T cell receptor beta chains were all read from a single sample in a study of blood T cell repertoires in COVID-19. Profiled with immunoSEQ multiplex PCR; TCRdb holds only in-frame clones, not every one. The data show roughly 150,000 clones, 70% to 90% seen once. Sequencing was done on a sample of PBMCs or T cells enriched from blood (not recorded which). These receptor sequences come from a man aged 50-59 years who had recovered from COVID-19.

In this sample, this clone turned up once. The chain recombines TRBV5-5 with TRBJ2-7; 7 bases are shared with TRBD1. The V gene end was trimmed by 4 bases and the J gene end by 2 bases; junction bases not matched to a gene: 9. Germline loops: CDR1 SGHKS, CDR2 YYEKEE (reference sequence). CDR3 length: 15 amino acids. CDR3 protein: CASSERTGFTYEQYV. CDR3 DNA: TGTGCCAGCAGCGAACGGACAGGTTTTACCTACGAGCAGTACGTC.

This clone occurred a few times. The chain employs TRBV5-5 and TRBJ1-1; D uncertain. Germline loops: CDR1 SGHKS, CDR2 YYEKEE (reference sequence). The CDR3 is 14 residues long. V lost 0 bases, J lost 0 bases, and 6 bases lay in between. In DNA, the CDR3 is TGTGCCAGCAGCTTGGTATTCCTGAACACTGAAGCTTTCTTT. Protein: CASSLVFLNTEAFF.

This clone was recorded a few times. J is TRBJ1-6 and V is TRBV6-5; a weak D match, TRBD1 (6 bases). V was trimmed by 0 bases and J by 7 bases, leaving 10 bases between them. This CDR3 spans 15 amino acids. Germline V gives CDR1 MNHEY, CDR2 SVGAGI. CDR3 protein: CASSYSRDINSPLHF. The CDR3 coding sequence is TGTGCCAGCAGTTACTCGAGGGACATAAATTCACCCCTCCACTTT.

Concerning this clone itself: The identical CDR3 is also encoded by other nucleotide sequences in the sample. The chain links TRBV28 to TRBJ1-1, with D unclear. The germline gives CDR1 MDHEN, CDR2 SYDVKM. CDR3 length: 11 amino acids. Trimming removed 6 bases from V and 3 bases from J, with 5 bases in between. As DNA, the CDR3 is TGTGCCAGCAGCAGTTACACTGAAGCTTTCTTT. Protein product: CASSSYTEAFF. Full variable domain (outside the CDR3, taken from reference TRBV28 and TRBJ1-1): DVKVTQSSRYLVKRTGEKVFLECVQDMDHENMFWYRQDPGLGLRLIYFSYDVKMKEKGDIPEGYSVSREKKERFSLILESASTNQTSMYLCASSSYTEAFFGQGTRLTVV.

This chain links TRBV5-1 with TRBJ1-3; D is perhaps TRBD1 (6 bases). Per the germline V gene, CDR1 is SGHRS and CDR2 is YFSETQ. This CDR3 spans 16 amino acids. Trimming stripped 2 bases from V and 0 bases from J, with 12 bases between. CDR3 region: CASSFGGQSSGNTIYF. For the CDR3, the DNA is TGCGCCAGCAGCTTCGGGGGGCAAAGCTCTGGAAACACCATATATTTT.

V and J are TRBV10-3 and TRBJ2-5, with D perhaps matching TRBD2 (7 bases). CDR1 and CDR2 (germline): ENHRY, SYGVKD. CDR3 size: 16 residues. V lost 0 bases to trimming and J lost 4 bases, with 15 bases between them. CDR3 nucleotides: TGTGCCATCAGTGAGTCGGGAGGGGGACGTGGAGAGACCCAGTACTTC. Translated, it gives CAISESGGGRGETQYF.

The chain combines TRBV6-4 with TRBJ1-1, with TRBD1 matching over 9 bases. V dropped 0 bases and J dropped 6; count of bases not matched to a gene: 11. CDR3 length equals 17 residues. Germline V gives CDR1 MRHNA, CDR2 SNTAGT. The CDR3 here is CASSDSKGTGRRAEAFF. The CDR3 DNA follows: TGTGCCAGCAGTGACTCGAAAGGGACAGGGCGGAGGGCTGAAGCTTTCTTT.

The gene calls are TRBV5-6 and TRBJ1-4, with unresolved D. V was shortened by 2 bases and J by 7 bases, with 15 bases between the two germline ends. The CDR3 contains 15 residues. Germline CDR1 reads SGHDT; CDR2 reads YYEEEE. The CDR3 region is CASSFFGRGTEKLFF. CDR3 sequence (DNA): TGTGCCAGCAGCTTTTTCGGCCGGGGAACTGAAAAACTGTTTTTT.

This rearrangement joins TRBV20-1 to TRBJ1-5; tentative D call: TRBD1 (6 bases). The CDR3 has 17 residues. Germline V lookup: CDR1 DFQATT, CDR2 SNEGSKA (reference sequence). Trimming stripped 3 bases from V and 0 bases from J, with 18 bases between. The CDR3 spells CSASGGFGQYSNQPQHF. In nucleotides, the CDR3 is TGCAGTGCTAGTGGGGGTTTTGGACAGTATAGCAATCAGCCCCAGCATTTT.

The CDR3 reads CASSSGKVTYSPLHF. The CDR3 DNA is TGTGCCAGCAGCTCGGGAAAGGTTACCTATTCACCCCTCCACTTT. This chain uses TRBV5-5 with TRBJ1-6; no firm D call. There are 15 residues in the CDR3. Trimming removed 3 bases from V and 8 bases from J, with 15 bases in between. CDR1 and CDR2 (germline): SGHKS, YYEKEE (reference sequence).

The chain uses TRBV18 and TRBJ2-7; weak D call: TRBD1 (5 bases). The CDR3 covers 15 residues. Germline V gene sequence: CDR1 KGHSH, CDR2 LQKENI. V lost 4 bases, J lost 0 bases, and 13 bases lay in between. The CDR3 loop reads CASSRGTGPSYEQYF. In DNA, the CDR3 is TGTGCCAGCTCACGAGGTACAGGTCCCTCCTACGAGCAGTACTTC.

The chain is built from TRBV5-6 and TRBJ2-5; D possibly corresponds to TRBD1 (6 bases). With 2 bases removed from V and 2 bases from J, the gap between germline ends came to 13 bases. The CDR3 spans 15 residues. Germline values: CDR1 SGHDT, CDR2 YYEEEE. For the CDR3, the DNA is TGTGCCAGCAGCTTTAAGGACAGAAGACAAGAGACCCAGTACTTC. Translation: CASSFKDRRQETQYF.

To note about this clone: Other nucleotide sequences in the sample specify the same CDR3. The chain combines TRBV7-9 with TRBJ1-2; possible D gene TRBD1, 5 bases. Germline loops: CDR1 SEHNR, CDR2 FQNEAQ (reference sequence). The V end was cut by 0 bases, the J end by 2 bases, with 10 bases between. The CDR3 is made up of 15 amino acids. CDR3 residues: CASSLAGAINYGYTF. The CDR3, as DNA: TGTGCCAGCAGCTTAGCAGGGGCGATCAACTATGGCTACACCTTC.

The chain is built from TRBV11-2 and TRBJ1-6; D is unclear. With 1 base removed from V and 8 bases from J, the gap between germline ends came to 24 bases. Germline V gene sequence: CDR1 SGHAT, CDR2 FQNNGV. CDR3 length: 19 residues. In DNA, the CDR3 is TGTGCCAGCAGCTTAGGGCGGGAAAGCGGGCTTACATCACATTCACCCCTCCACTTT. Its translation is CASSLGRESGLTSHSPLHF.

This chain links TRBV18 with TRBJ2-5; D is possibly TRBD2 (7 bases). V was trimmed by 3 bases and J by 2 bases, leaving 16 bases between them. There are 16 residues in the CDR3. In germline, CDR1 is KGHSH, CDR2 LQKENI. CDR3 bases: TGTGCCAGCTCACCGCGGAGGGGGGGATATCAAGAGACCCAGTACTTC. It is translated as CASSPRRGGYQETQYF.

V gene TRBV28 combines with J gene TRBJ2-2; 9 bases line up with TRBD2. J gave up 6 bases and V 4 bases, and 9 bases lay outside the gene matches. Germline CDR1 reads MDHEN; CDR2 reads SYDVKM. The CDR3 runs 16 residues. The CDR3 DNA reads as TGTGCCAGCAGTTCGCGGGTTAGCGGGAGATCCGGGGAGCTGTTTTTT. It is translated as CASSSRVSGRSGELFF.

V usage is TRBV6-6 and J usage is TRBJ1-1; 9 bases line up with TRBD1. CDR1 is MNHNY and CDR2 is SVGAGI in the germline V gene (reference sequence). The length of the CDR3 is 15 residues. V lost 6 bases and J lost 0; bases outside the gene matches: 5. The CDR3 loop reads CASRTDRGMNTEAFF. The CDR3 nucleotides read TGTGCCAGCAGGACTGACAGGGGGATGAACACTGAAGCTTTCTTT.

The rearrangement joins TRBV18 to TRBJ1-1, with 7 bases matching TRBD1. The length of the CDR3 is 16 residues. J lost 2 bases, V lost 3 bases, and 9 bases had no gene match. Germline loops: CDR1 KGHSH, CDR2 LQKENI. The CDR3 DNA sequence: TGTGCCAGCTCACCCAGACAGGGAATACATAACACTGAAGCTTTCTTT. It translates to CASSPRQGIHNTEAFF.

This clone was recorded once. V and J are TRBV25-1 and TRBJ1-4; 8 positions match TRBD1. The junction had 0 bases not matched to a gene; V was cut back by 6 bases and J by 0 bases. The germline gives CDR1 MGHDK, CDR2 SYGVNS. The CDR3 sequence is 14 residues long. CDR3 protein: CASRDRATNEKLFF. Here the CDR3 DNA reads TGTGCCAGCAGGGACAGGGCAACTAATGAAAAACTGTTTTTT.

This clone was counted once. V and J are TRBV9 and TRBJ1-6; TRBD1 matches at 7 bases. V shed 0 bases and J 9 bases; nucleotides not matched to a gene: 6. The CDR3 totals 15 residues. The germline V gene has CDR1 SGDLS and CDR2 YYNGEE. The CDR3 loop reads CASSVGRGRGSPLHF. As DNA, the CDR3 is TGTGCCAGCAGCGTAGGGAGGGGGCGAGGTTCACCCCTCCACTTT.

The chain is built from TRBV6-2 or TRBV6-3 and TRBJ1-2; 8 bases line up with TRBD1. The ends lost 2 bases at V and 4 bases at J; junction bases unmatched: 12. The CDR3 has 17 amino acids. Germline V gene sequence: CDR1 MNHEY, CDR2 SVGEGT. CDR3 nucleotide sequence: TGTGCCAGCAGTTACCCGGGGACAGGCGCCACCGGCTATGGCTACACCTTC. Protein product: CASSYPGTGATGYGYTF.

The chain has TRBV5-1 and TRBJ2-7; the match to TRBD1 covers 8 bases. The CDR3 runs 15 residues. The germline CDR1 and CDR2 sequences are SGHRS and YFSETQ. Trimming removed 0 bases from V and 2 bases from J; junction bases left unmatched: 4. The CDR3 loop reads CASSLGQGNPYEQYF. The CDR3, as DNA: TGCGCCAGCAGCTTGGGACAGGGGAATCCCTACGAGCAGTACTTC.

This chain connects TRBV6-5 to TRBJ2-1; unclear D gene. This CDR3 is 15 amino acids long. CDR1 and CDR2 (germline): MNHEY, SVGAGI. Trimming pared 6 bases from V and 3 bases from J, leaving 15 bases between. The CDR3 sequence: CASSVDDTFYNEQFF. The CDR3, as DNA: TGTGCCAGCAGCGTAGACGACACCTTCTACAATGAGCAGTTCTTC.

The J gene is TRBJ1-2, the V gene TRBV5-1; D possibly corresponds to TRBD1 (6 bases). The CDR3 is 14 residues long. Trimming took 4 bases from V and 5 from J, leaving 15 bases between them. Germline V gene data show CDR1 as SGHRS and CDR2 as YFSETQ. CDR3 nucleotide sequence: TGCGCCAGCAGCCCCGGGGACAATCCTTATGGCTACACCTTC. Translated: CASSPGDNPYGYTF.

This chain links TRBV2 with TRBJ1-2; no definite D call. The CDR3 is 14 amino acids. V dropped 4 bases and J dropped 8 bases, with 17 bases sitting between them. Germline-derived CDR1 and CDR2 are SNHLY and FYNNEI. The CDR3 here is CASSGERLGGGYTF. The CDR3 DNA follows: TGTGCCAGCAGTGGGGAGCGACTCGGCGGAGGCTACACCTTC. The entire variable domain, with the rest obtained from reference TRBV2 and TRBJ1-2, is as follows: EPEVTQTPSHQVTQMGQEVILRCVPISNHLYFYWYRQILGQKVEFLVSFYNNEISEKSEIFDDQFSVERPDGSNFTLKIRSTKLEDSAMYFCASSGERLGGGYTFGSGTRLTVV.

This rearrangement joins TRBV18 to TRBJ2-3, with 8 bases lining up with TRBD2. V trimming: 6 bases; J trimming: 0 bases; junction bases outside the gene matches: 5. Per germline, CDR1 KGHSH and CDR2 LQKENI. The CDR3 covers 15 residues. The CDR3 here is CASSELAASTDTQYF. The CDR3 DNA is TGTGCCAGCTCCGAACTAGCGGCTAGCACAGATACGCAGTATTTT.

The chain recombines TRBV10-3 with TRBJ1-2; TRBD1 aligns across 9 bases. CDR3 length: 16 amino acids. V dropped 8 bases and J dropped 8; count of bases not matched to a gene: 18. Germline loops: CDR1 ENHRY, CDR2 SYGVKD. The CDR3 reads CAIGEGDRESSEGYTF. DNA of the CDR3: TGTGCCATCGGGGAGGGGGACAGGGAATCATCGGAAGGCTACACCTTC.